This is a list of T cell receptor beta chains from one sample in a study of shared clonotypes between healthy human individuals. TCRdb keeps only in-frame clones here, not all; method: immunoSEQ multiplex PCR. The top ten clones hold approximately 0.13% of a sample with over 2 million clones, 85% to 95% of them seen once. Sequenced sample: naive CD4+ T cells sorted from blood. Receptors originate from a man between 18 and 29 years old in good health. Each CDR3 is given without its conserved first and last residue. The order of the fields is V gene, J gene, CDR3 protein.

>TRBV7-9|TRBJ2-1
ASSPTRGGRNEQF
>TRBV27|TRBJ2-3
ASSLPDYTDTQY
>TRBV6-1|TRBJ1-5
ASSVSRGQPQH
>TRBV28|TRBJ1-5
ASSSGQGGQPQH
>TRBV6-5|TRBJ1-1
ASTQGRQAQAF
>TRBV5-1|TRBJ2-1
ASSRSRDYYNEQF
>TRBV28|TRBJ1-1
ASTTTDEAF
>TRBV7-8|TRBJ2-5
ASSFRAPVGETQY
>TRBV7-8|TRBJ1-1
ASSLEGARTEAF
>TRBV6-6|TRBJ2-7
ASSRDRNTYEQY
>TRBV7-3|TRBJ1-1
ASRLYGDTEAF
>TRBV2|TRBJ1-5
ASSERGGENSNQPQH
>TRBV27|TRBJ1-1
ASRPPYGNTEAF
>TRBV30|TRBJ1-5
AWSQGRDQPQH
>TRBV5-1|TRBJ2-7
ASSLVGELHEQY
>TRBV29-1|TRBJ1-1
SVELGGTAYTEAF
>TRBV6-5|TRBJ1-4
ASLGRGLGEKLF
>TRBV5-6|TRBJ2-7
ASSLDRVYEQY